This T cell receptor beta chain was identified during a study of blood T cell repertoires in COVID-19. Overall study: Spain, Italy and the United States supplied samples that represented acute and convalescent COVID-19. Sources were T cells, B-cell-depleted T cells, or PBMCs; the material itself was cDNA or gDNA.

The CDR3 has 17 residues. V shed 3 bases, J shed 5 bases, and the junction held 8 bases outside the gene matches. The germline gives CDR1 SGHDN, CDR2 FVKESK. As processed by the authors: From reference gene primer amplification, estimates of nucleated cell counts were derived. Measured with immunoSEQ multiplex PCR; TCRdb has only the in-frame clones, and not every one. V and J calls and clone size are copied from that table; D and trimming were computed from the DNA. The repertoire consists of about 180,000 clones, with roughly 77% occurring once and the leading ten covering 5% to 8.5%. The sequenced sample consisted of peripheral blood. J is TRBJ2-5 and V is TRBV14, with 14 bases that match TRBD2. This clonotype was obtained from a man in his 70s with active or convalescent COVID-19. CDR3 bases: TGTGCCAGCAGCCAGCCGGGACTAGCGGGAGCTCGGGAGACCCAGTACTTC. Encoded protein: CASSQPGLAGARETQYF.